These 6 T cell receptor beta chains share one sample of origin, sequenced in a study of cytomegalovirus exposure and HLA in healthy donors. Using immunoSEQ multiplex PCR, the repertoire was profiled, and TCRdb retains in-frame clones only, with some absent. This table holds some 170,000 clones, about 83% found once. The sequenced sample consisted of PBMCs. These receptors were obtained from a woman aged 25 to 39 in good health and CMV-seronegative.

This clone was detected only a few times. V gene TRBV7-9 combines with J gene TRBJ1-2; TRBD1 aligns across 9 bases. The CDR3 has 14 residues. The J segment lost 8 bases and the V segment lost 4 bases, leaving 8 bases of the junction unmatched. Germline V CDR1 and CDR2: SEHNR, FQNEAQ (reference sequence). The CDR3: CASSSNTGGWGYTF. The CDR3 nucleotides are TGTGCCAGCAGCTCTAACACAGGGGGCTGGGGCTACACCTTC.

Here the CDR3 DNA reads TGTGCCGGGAAGCTAGGGGTTGGAAACACCATATATTTT. Its translation is CAGKLGVGNTIYF. V gene TRBV2 combines with J gene TRBJ1-3; D perhaps matches TRBD1 (5 bases). The CDR3 spans 13 residues. The ends were cut back, 11 bases at V and 3 bases at J, with 14 bases in the middle. The germline V gene encodes CDR1 SNHLY and CDR2 FYNNEI.

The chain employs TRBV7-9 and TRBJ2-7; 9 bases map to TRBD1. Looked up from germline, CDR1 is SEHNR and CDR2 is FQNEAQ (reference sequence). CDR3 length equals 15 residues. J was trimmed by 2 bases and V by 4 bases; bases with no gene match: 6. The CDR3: CASSSGQGIPYEQYF. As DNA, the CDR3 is TGTGCCAGCAGCTCCGGACAGGGGATCCCCTACGAGCAGTACTTC.

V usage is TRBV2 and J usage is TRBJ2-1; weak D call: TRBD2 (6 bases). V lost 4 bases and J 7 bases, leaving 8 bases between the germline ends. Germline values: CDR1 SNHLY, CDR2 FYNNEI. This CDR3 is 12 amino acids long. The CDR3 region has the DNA TGTGCCAGCAGTGTTCGGGGGAATGAGCAGTTCTTC. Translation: CASSVRGNEQFF. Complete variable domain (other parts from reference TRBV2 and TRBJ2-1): EPEVTQTPSHQVTQMGQEVILRCVPISNHLYFYWYRQILGQKVEFLVSFYNNEISEKSEIFDDQFSVERPDGSNFTLKIRSTKLEDSAMYFCASSVRGNEQFFGPGTRLTVL.

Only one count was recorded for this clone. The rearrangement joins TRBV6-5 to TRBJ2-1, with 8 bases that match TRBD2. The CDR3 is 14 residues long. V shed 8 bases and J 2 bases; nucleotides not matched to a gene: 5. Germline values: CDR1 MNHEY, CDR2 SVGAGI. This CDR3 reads CASSRGGPYNEQFF. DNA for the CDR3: TGTGCCAGCTCACGGGGGGGCCCCTACAATGAGCAGTTCTTC.

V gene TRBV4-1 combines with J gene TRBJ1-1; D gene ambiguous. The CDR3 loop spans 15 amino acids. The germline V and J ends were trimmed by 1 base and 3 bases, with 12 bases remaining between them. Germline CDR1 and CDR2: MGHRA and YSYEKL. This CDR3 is CASSQGSQPDTEAFF. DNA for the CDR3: TGCGCCAGCAGCCAAGGATCACAGCCAGACACTGAAGCTTTCTTT.